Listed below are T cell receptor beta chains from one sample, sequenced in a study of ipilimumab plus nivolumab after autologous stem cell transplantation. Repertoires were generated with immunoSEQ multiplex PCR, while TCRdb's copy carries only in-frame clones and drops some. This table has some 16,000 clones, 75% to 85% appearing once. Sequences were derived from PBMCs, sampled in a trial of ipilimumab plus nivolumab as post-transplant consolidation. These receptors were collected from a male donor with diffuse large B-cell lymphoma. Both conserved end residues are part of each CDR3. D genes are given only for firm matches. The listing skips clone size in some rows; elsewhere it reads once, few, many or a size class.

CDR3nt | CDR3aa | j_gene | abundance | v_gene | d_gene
TGCGCCAGCAGCCAAGATCCAATCGGTGGGGCGCTATACGAGCAGTACTTC | CASSQDPIGGALYEQYF | TRBJ2-7 | . | TRBV4-1 | .
TGTGCCAGCAGCTCCCCGGACAGGGGTAGGGATACGCAGTATTTT | CASSSPDRGRDTQYF | TRBJ2-3 | . | TRBV11-2 | TRBD1
TGTGCCAGCAGTAGGGACAGGGGGGAGGGGACCCAGTACTTC | CASSRDRGEGTQYF | TRBJ2-5 | . | TRBV2 | TRBD1
TGTGCCAGCAGCTTGGGCGTGGGAGTGCCCTACGAGCAGTACTTC | CASSLGVGVPYEQYF | TRBJ2-7 | . | TRBV5-4 | .
TGTGCCAGTAGTATGAGAAAGGGGTGGTACTATGGCTACACCTTC | CASSMRKGWYYGYTF | TRBJ1-2 | . | TRBV19 | .
TGTGCCAGCAGCCTAGAGGGACAGGGGGCCTATGGCTACACCTTC | CASSLEGQGAYGYTF | TRBJ1-2 | . | TRBV5-4 | TRBD1
TGTGCCAGCAGTCTGCCGGGGGGCGTATTCAACCCCAGCTCCTACAATGAGCAGTTCTTC | CASSLPGGVFNPSSYNEQFF | TRBJ2-1 | . | TRBV28 | .
TGTGCCAGCAGTTTCTCACTAGCGGGAGAAGGCACGCAGTATTTT | CASSFSLAGEGTQYF | TRBJ2-3 | . | TRBV27 | TRBD2
TGTGCCATCAGCCCCCTAGCGGGAGTCGCAGATACGCAGTATTTT | CAISPLAGVADTQYF | TRBJ2-3 | . | TRBV10-3 | TRBD2
TGCGCCAGCAGCTTGGCCATCCAGGGCTACGAGCAGTACTTC | CASSLAIQGYEQYF | TRBJ2-7 | once | TRBV5-1 | .
TGTGCCTGGAGAATGAGCGCCACCAATTCAGGCTCTGGAAACACCATATATTTT | CAWRMSATNSGSGNTIYF | TRBJ1-3 | . | TRBV30 | .
TGTGCCAGTAGTATCGAGGACGGGGGTGAAAAACTGTTTTTT | CASSIEDGGEKLFF | TRBJ1-4 | . | TRBV19 | .
TGCGCCAGCAGGGAGGGTAGTGGCAGAAGTTATAGCAATCAGCCCCAGCATTTT | CASREGSGRSYSNQPQHF | TRBJ1-5 | . | TRBV5-1 | .
TGTGCCAGCAGCCTGGGGTCGGGCAATCAGCCCCAGCATTTT | CASSLGSGNQPQHF | TRBJ1-5 | . | TRBV7-9 | .
TGTGCCACCAGCAGAGGGTCAAGGCCTGATCAGCCCCAGCATTTT | CATSRGSRPDQPQHF | TRBJ1-5 | . | TRBV15 | .
TGCGCCAGCAGCTTGGCCGGGACGGCTAATAATGAAAAACTGTTTTTT | CASSLAGTANNEKLFF | TRBJ1-4 | . | TRBV5-1 | .
TGTGCCAGTAGTGCCCGCCGACAGTGGGATTCACCCCTCCACTTT | CASSARRQWDSPLHF | TRBJ1-6 | . | TRBV19 | .
TGCGCCAGCAGCCAAAGTATTAGCGGTTCCTACGAGCAGTACTTC | CASSQSISGSYEQYF | TRBJ2-7 | . | TRBV4-1 | .
TGCGCCAGCAGCCAAGATGGAGGACTCTACGAGCAGTACTTC | CASSQDGGLYEQYF | TRBJ2-7 | once | TRBV4-1 | .
TGCGCCAGCAGCTTAAGGGACAACTACCAAGAGACCCAGTACTTC | CASSLRDNYQETQYF | TRBJ2-5 | . | TRBV5-1 | .
TGTGCCAGTGCGGACAGGGGAGAGACCCAGTACTTC | CASADRGETQYF | TRBJ2-5 | . | TRBV19 | TRBD1
TGTGCCAGCAGCCAGGCCCCCGGGGAGACCCAGTACTTC | CASSQAPGETQYF | TRBJ2-5 | . | TRBV14 | .
TGTGCCAGCAGCCCTCGGGGAGCGGGGGGCCACACAGATACGCAGTATTTT | CASSPRGAGGHTDTQYF | TRBJ2-3 | . | TRBV7-8 | TRBD2
TGTGCCAGTAGTATTAGATCAGGGGCCCTGCACTTT | CASSIRSGALHF | TRBJ1-6 | . | TRBV19 | .
TGCGCCAGCAGCCAAGAGTCCCAGGGGGCTAAGAATTCACCCCTCCACTTT | CASSQESQGAKNSPLHF | TRBJ1-6 | . | TRBV4-1 | TRBD1
TGTGCCAGCAGCTTGGATCCCGTGTCGATAAACAGGGCTAGCACAGATACGCAGTATTTT | CASSLDPVSINRASTDTQYF | TRBJ2-3 | . | TRBV5-4 | .
TGCGCCAGCAGAGGCAGGGGGGTCTCCTACGAGCAGTACTTC | CASRGRGVSYEQYF | TRBJ2-7 | . | TRBV5-1 | .
TGCGCCAGCAGTCAGGACGTCTACAATGAGCAGTTCTTC | CASSQDVYNEQFF | TRBJ2-1 | few | TRBV10-1 | .
TGTGCCAGTAAGGAAAACAGGGATGGTCAGCCCCAGCATTTT | CASKENRDGQPQHF | TRBJ1-5 | . | TRBV19 | .
TGTGCCAGCAGCTTGCAACAGGGTCTTCGGGAGCAGTACTTC | CASSLQQGLREQYF | TRBJ2-7 | . | TRBV5-4 | .
TGTGCCAGTAGTATAGATAACGGAGGACCTAATCAGCCCCAGCATTTT | CASSIDNGGPNQPQHF | TRBJ1-5 | large | TRBV19 | .
TGTGCCTGGAGTGTTTTTTCAGGGATCAACACTGAAGCTTTCTTT | CAWSVFSGINTEAFF | TRBJ1-1 | . | TRBV30 | .
TGTGCCAGCAGCGTAGTAGGTAGCGGGAACAATGAGCAGTTCTTC | CASSVVGSGNNEQFF | TRBJ2-1 | few | TRBV9 | TRBD2
TGTGCCAGCTCACCCACCCTCCACAAGGGGGCGCGGAACACCATATATTTT | CASSPTLHKGARNTIYF | TRBJ1-3 | once | TRBV18 | TRBD1
TGTGCCAGCAGTGACTCTGGGACAGGGGGCTATAACCCAACCGGGGAGCTGTTTTTT | CASSDSGTGGYNPTGELFF | TRBJ2-2 | . | TRBV6-4 | TRBD1
TGTGCCTCTACCGGACAGGGTAATCAGCCCCAGCATTTT | CASTGQGNQPQHF | TRBJ1-5 | few | TRBV2 | TRBD1
TGTGCCAGCAGTTACGGACAGGGAGGCACTGAAGCTTTCTTT | CASSYGQGGTEAFF | TRBJ1-1 | . | TRBV6-6 | TRBD1
TGCGCCAGCAGCTTGGGGACTAGCAGCTACACCGGGGAGCTGTTTTTT | CASSLGTSSYTGELFF | TRBJ2-2 | . | TRBV5-1 | TRBD2
TGTGCCAGCTCACCACGTACTAGCGGGGGGTCTAGCACAGATACGCAGTATTTT | CASSPRTSGGSSTDTQYF | TRBJ2-3 | . | TRBV18 | TRBD2
TGTGCCAGCAGCCCGGGGGGGCGGGGCACAGATACGCAGTATTTT | CASSPGGRGTDTQYF | TRBJ2-3 | . | TRBV5-4 | TRBD2
TGTGCCAGCAGCTACCAAGGGATCGAGAGCCACGAGCAGTACTTC | CASSYQGIESHEQYF | TRBJ2-7 | . | TRBV11-2 | .
TGCGCCAGCAGCCAAGAAGGAACGCGGGAGCAGTTCTTC | CASSQEGTREQFF | TRBJ2-1 | . | TRBV4-1 | .
TGTGCCAGCAGCTTGTTAGAATTTGGTAGGGGCTACACCTTC | CASSLLEFGRGYTF | TRBJ1-2 | . | TRBV5-5 | .
TGTGCCTGGAGTGTAGGTCAAAGCTACGAGCAGTACTTC | CAWSVGQSYEQYF | TRBJ2-7 | . | TRBV30 | .
TGTGCCAGCAGCTCGCGGTGGGGCTCCGGTGGCGGCTACACCTTC | CASSSRWGSGGGYTF | TRBJ1-2 | . | TRBV7-2 | .
TGTGCCAGCAGCCCCCCGGGACTCCAAGAGACCCAGTACTTC | CASSPPGLQETQYF | TRBJ2-5 | once | TRBV7-9 | .
TGCGCCAGCAGCTCGACACAGGGAACTAATGAAAAACTGTTTTTT | CASSSTQGTNEKLFF | TRBJ1-4 | few | TRBV5-1 | .
TGTGCCAGCAGACAGACTAGCGGCTTTACCTTCACAGATACGCAGTATTTT | CASRQTSGFTFTDTQYF | TRBJ2-3 | few | TRBV5-4 | TRBD2
TGTGCCAGCAGCAATAGGGGGCTGGGTGGCAATCAGCCCCAGCATTTT | CASSNRGLGGNQPQHF | TRBJ1-5 | once | TRBV7-2 | TRBD1
TGTGCCAGCAGCTTAGATCGGAACACTGAAGCTTTCTTT | CASSLDRNTEAFF | TRBJ1-1 | . | TRBV11-3 | .
TGTGCCAGCAGCTTAGAAGCGTACGAGCAGTACTTC | CASSLEAYEQYF | TRBJ2-7 | . | TRBV5-2 | .
TGTGCCAGCGCCCCGACAGCGTTTAAACTGTTTTTT | CASAPTAFKLFF | TRBJ1-4 | . | TRBV6-1 | .
TGTGCCAGCAGCCAAGTTGGGACTGGGGATTACGAGCAGTACTTC | CASSQVGTGDYEQYF | TRBJ2-7 | once | TRBV4-2 | .